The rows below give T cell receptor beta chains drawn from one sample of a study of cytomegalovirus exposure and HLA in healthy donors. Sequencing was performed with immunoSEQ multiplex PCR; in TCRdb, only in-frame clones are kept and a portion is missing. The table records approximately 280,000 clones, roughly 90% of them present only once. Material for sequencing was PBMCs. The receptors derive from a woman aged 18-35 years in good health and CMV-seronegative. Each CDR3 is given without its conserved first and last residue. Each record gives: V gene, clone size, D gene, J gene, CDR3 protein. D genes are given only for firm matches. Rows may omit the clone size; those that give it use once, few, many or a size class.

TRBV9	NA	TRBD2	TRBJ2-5	ASSVGGLADPIQETQY
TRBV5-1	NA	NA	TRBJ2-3	ASSLWAGDPPTDTQY
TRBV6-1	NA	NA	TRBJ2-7	ASSEVGRFVDEQY
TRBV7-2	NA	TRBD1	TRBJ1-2	ASSHQGGTGANYGYT
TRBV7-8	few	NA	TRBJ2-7	ASSLGLHYEQY
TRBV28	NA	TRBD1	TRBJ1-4	ASSSTLPGQRIEKLF
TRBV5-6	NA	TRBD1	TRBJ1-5	ASSLARGIHQPQH
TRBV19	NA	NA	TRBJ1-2	ASSNSRSPGDYGYT
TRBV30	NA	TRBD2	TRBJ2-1	AWSRSLAGGEGF
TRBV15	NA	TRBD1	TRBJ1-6	ATSRVGRGVELAPLH
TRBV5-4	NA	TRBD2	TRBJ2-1	ASGERREVGNEQF
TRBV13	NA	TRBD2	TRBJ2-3	ASSATSGSTDTQY
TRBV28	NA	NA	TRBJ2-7	ASSTGYEQY
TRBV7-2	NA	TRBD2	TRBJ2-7	ASSLSAGAPYEQY
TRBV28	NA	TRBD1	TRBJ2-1	ASSLSGGRGTFNEQF
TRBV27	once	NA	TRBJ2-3	ASSYSRTDTQY
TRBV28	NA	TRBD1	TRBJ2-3	AGRTGGSDTQY
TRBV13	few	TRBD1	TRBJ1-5	ASSIQGATNQPQH
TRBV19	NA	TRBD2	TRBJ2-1	ASSIPLAGARSYNEQF
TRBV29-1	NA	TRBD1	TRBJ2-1	SVYRGAAYNEQF
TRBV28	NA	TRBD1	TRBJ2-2	ASSQGQGWTGELF
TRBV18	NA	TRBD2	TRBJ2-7	ASSPLAGLSNTYEQY
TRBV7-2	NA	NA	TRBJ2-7	ASSSLPLAGSYEQY
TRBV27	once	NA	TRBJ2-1	ASSVQVRAYNEQF
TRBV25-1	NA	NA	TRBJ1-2	ASSELYPGGYT
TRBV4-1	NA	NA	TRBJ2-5	ASSPEQFQETQY
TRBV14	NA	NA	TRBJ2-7	ASSQVPAHEQY
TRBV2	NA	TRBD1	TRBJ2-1	ASSRQGSSYNEQF
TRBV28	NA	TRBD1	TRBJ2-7	ASNYRGPGIEQY